Listed below are T cell receptor beta chains from one sample, sequenced in a study of vaccination and CD4 T cells after COVID-19. TCRdb re-derived calls from the PCR reads in MiXCR, one entry per CDR3 protein. This table holds over 5,000 distinct CDR3 sequences, around 50% found once. Their antigens remain unidentified. Sequencing used CD4+ T cells from blood, cultured in vitro. These receptors were collected from a human donor who had recovered from COVID-19. Both conserved end residues are part of each CDR3. Each record gives: V gene, CDR3 length, J gene, CDR3 protein.

V: TRBV5-1; length: 15; J: TRBJ1-3; CDR3: CASSWLDGPGNTIYF
V: TRBV19; length: 15; J: TRBJ2-4; CDR3: CASSIEGLAKNIQYF
V: TRBV7-9; length: 14; J: TRBJ2-3; CDR3: CASSPGRWGDTQYF
V: TRBV27; length: 14; J: TRBJ1-2; CDR3: CASSFLGTDYGYTF
V: TRBV25-1; length: 18; J: TRBJ2-3; CDR3: CASSDLLGGRGAGDTQYF
V: TRBV6-1; length: 16; J: TRBJ2-7; CDR3: CASSRSDGLITYEQYF
V: TRBV7-6; length: 14; J: TRBJ2-5; CDR3: CASSLGRDQETQYF
V: TRBV12-3/TRBV12-4; length: 13; J: TRBJ2-7; CDR3: CASTTGRFYEQYF
V: TRBV4-1; length: 18; J: TRBJ1-1; CDR3: CASSPDYRDSLLNTEAFF
V: TRBV2; length: 14; J: TRBJ2-3; CDR3: CASSATGATDTQYF
V: TRBV11-2; length: 12; J: TRBJ2-7; CDR3: CASSLDWGEQYF
V: TRBV27; length: 12; J: TRBJ2-3; CDR3: CASRLNTDTQYF
V: TRBV30; length: 12; J: TRBJ1-2; CDR3: CARTGGTYGYTF
V: TRBV19; length: 15; J: TRBJ1-6; CDR3: CASMEGSSYNSPLHF
V: TRBV10-3; length: 16; J: TRBJ1-5; CDR3: CAISEQGGGIDQPQHF
V: TRBV7-9; length: 11; J: TRBJ1-3; CDR3: CASSPLDTIYF
V: TRBV27; length: 15; J: TRBJ2-1; CDR3: CASSLLGTSGGQQFF
V: TRBV6-1; length: 16; J: TRBJ2-1; CDR3: CASSPLRGGSYNEQFF
V: TRBV2; length: 14; J: TRBJ2-1; CDR3: CASQDGSSYNEQFF
V: TRBV7-9; length: 16; J: TRBJ2-1; CDR3: CASSAGLAVSYNEQFF
V: TRBV7-2; length: 11; J: TRBJ2-5; CDR3: CATRARETQYF
V: TRBV19; length: 16; J: TRBJ2-5; CDR3: CASSTTSGGATETQYF
V: TRBV3-1; length: 13; J: TRBJ1-3; CDR3: CASSQGRDNTIYF
V: TRBV6-1; length: 13; J: TRBJ2-4; CDR3: CASRGGQKDIQYF
V: TRBV30; length: 17; J: TRBJ1-5; CDR3: CAWRGAGALLSNQPQHF
V: TRBV6-2/TRBV6-3; length: 16; J: TRBJ2-2; CDR3: CASSFDRVGNTGELFF
V: TRBV6-2/TRBV6-3; length: 17; J: TRBJ2-4; CDR3: CASSFGLAGLAKNIQYF
V: TRBV6-4; length: 15; J: TRBJ2-1; CDR3: CASSSLAGANNEQFF
V: TRBV20-1; length: 11; J: TRBJ1-1; CDR3: CSAQMNTEAFF
V: TRBV19; length: 16; J: TRBJ1-5; CDR3: CASSIDNRVTNQPQHF
V: TRBV6-1; length: 14; J: TRBJ2-3; CDR3: CASNDPGGADTQYF
V: TRBV15; length: 15; J: TRBJ2-3; CDR3: CATSSMAGSTDTQYF
V: TRBV7-2; length: 14; J: TRBJ1-4; CDR3: CASSQGSAGEKLFF
V: TRBV19; length: 12; J: TRBJ2-1; CDR3: CATRDRYNEQFF
V: TRBV7-2; length: 16; J: TRBJ2-1; CDR3: CASSLVTFYSYNEQFF
V: TRBV2; length: 15; J: TRBJ1-5; CDR3: CASTGRGQGNQPQHF
V: TRBV6-1; length: 13; J: TRBJ1-2; CDR3: CASRTGFNYGYTF
V: TRBV6-1; length: 14; J: TRBJ1-1; CDR3: CASLFGNRATEAFF
V: TRBV5-5; length: 15; J: TRBJ2-7; CDR3: CASSLGLAGRDEQYF
V: TRBV12-3/TRBV12-4; length: 16; J: TRBJ2-1; CDR3: CASSRWGVGGHNEQFF
V: TRBV11-2; length: 16; J: TRBJ1-1; CDR3: CASSLARTGGGTEAFF
V: TRBV18; length: 12; J: TRBJ2-3; CDR3: CASSPPGDTQYF
V: TRBV18; length: 14; J: TRBJ1-2; CDR3: CASSPRARYYGYTF
V: TRBV30; length: 18; J: TRBJ2-5; CDR3: CAWSPLRSGGASQETQYF
V: TRBV10-3; length: 17; J: TRBJ2-1; CDR3: CAISESRRGEVYNEQFF
V: TRBV5-1; length: 15; J: TRBJ2-1; CDR3: CASRIRHTIYNEQFF
V: TRBV6-1; length: 20; J: TRBJ2-6; CDR3: CASSEIIGQGALAGANVLTF
V: TRBV12-3/TRBV12-4; length: 15; J: TRBJ1-2; CDR3: CASSLSLDRGNGYTF
V: TRBV11-3; length: 17; J: TRBJ2-5; CDR3: CASSFGGGRASRETQYF
V: TRBV30; length: 13; J: TRBJ1-6; CDR3: CAWNVQGGSPLHF
V: TRBV23-1; length: 15; J: TRBJ1-1; CDR3: CASSQSSGRASPAFF
V: TRBV6-1; length: 15; J: TRBJ1-3; CDR3: CASREGGSSGNTIYF
V: TRBV7-2; length: 17; J: TRBJ2-3; CDR3: CASSLARSRGGTDTQYF